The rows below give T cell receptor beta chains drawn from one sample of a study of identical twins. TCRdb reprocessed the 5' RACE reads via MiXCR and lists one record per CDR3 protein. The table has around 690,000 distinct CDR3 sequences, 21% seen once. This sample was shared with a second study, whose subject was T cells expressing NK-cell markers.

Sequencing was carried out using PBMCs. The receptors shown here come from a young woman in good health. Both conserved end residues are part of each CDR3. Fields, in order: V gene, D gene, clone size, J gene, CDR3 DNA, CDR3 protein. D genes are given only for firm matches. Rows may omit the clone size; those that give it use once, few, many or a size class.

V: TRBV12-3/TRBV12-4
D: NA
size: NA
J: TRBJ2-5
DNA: TGTGCCAGCAGTTTAGAGAACCAAGAGACCCAGTACTTC
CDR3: CASSLENQETQYF

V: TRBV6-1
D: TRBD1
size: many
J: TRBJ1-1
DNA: TGTGCCAGCAGTCCTATGACAGGGCAGACTGAAGCTTTCTTT
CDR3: CASSPMTGQTEAFF

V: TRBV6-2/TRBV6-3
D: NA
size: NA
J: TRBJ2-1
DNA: TGTGCCAGCAGTCACTTGGGGGGAAGCAATGAGCAGTTCTTC
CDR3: CASSHLGGSNEQFF

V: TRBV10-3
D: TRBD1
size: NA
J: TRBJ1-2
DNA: TGTGCCACCCAGGGACAGGGCACCCCAAGGGATGGCTACACCTTC
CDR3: CATQGQGTPRDGYTF

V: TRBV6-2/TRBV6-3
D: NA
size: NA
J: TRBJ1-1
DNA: TGTGCCAGCAGTAACGCTTGGAGGGTCACTGAAGCTTTCTTT
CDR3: CASSNAWRVTEAFF

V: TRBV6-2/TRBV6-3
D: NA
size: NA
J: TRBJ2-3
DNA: TGTGCCACCGTTGGGAGATCATGGGCCACAGATACGCAGTATTTT
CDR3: CATVGRSWATDTQYF

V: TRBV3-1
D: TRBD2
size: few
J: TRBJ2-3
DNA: TGTGCCAGCAGCCGCGACTTGGCGGGAGGGCAGCTTCAGCAGTATTTT
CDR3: CASSRDLAGGQLQQYF

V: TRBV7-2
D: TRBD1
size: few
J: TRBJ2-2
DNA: TGTGCCAGCAGCCGAACCAGGGGGCAGGGCACCGGGGAGCTGTTTTTT
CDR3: CASSRTRGQGTGELFF

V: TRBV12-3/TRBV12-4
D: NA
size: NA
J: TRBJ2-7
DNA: TGTGCCAGCACCAGTAGGGGGTACGAGCAGTACTTC
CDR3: CASTSRGYEQYF

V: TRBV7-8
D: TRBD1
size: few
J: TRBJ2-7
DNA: TGTGCCAGCAGCTTAAGAGGGCCCAGACAGGGTACCCACGAGCAGTACTTC
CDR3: CASSLRGPRQGTHEQYF

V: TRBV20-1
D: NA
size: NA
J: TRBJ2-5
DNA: TGCAGTGCTTCGACTAGTAGGGGAGGTGAGACCCAGTACTTC
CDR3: CSASTSRGGETQYF

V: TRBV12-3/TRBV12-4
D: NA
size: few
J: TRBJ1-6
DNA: TGTGCCAGCAGTTTTTCCATAGATTCACCCCTCCACTTT
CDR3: CASSFSIDSPLHF

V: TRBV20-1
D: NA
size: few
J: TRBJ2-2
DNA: TGCAGTGCTCCCAGTGACGTCACCGGGGAGCTGTTTTTT
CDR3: CSAPSDVTGELFF

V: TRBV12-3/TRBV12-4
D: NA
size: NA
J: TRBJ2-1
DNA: TGTGCCAGCAGTCGGGCGAGGGTCAATGAGCAGTTCTTC
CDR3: CASSRARVNEQFF

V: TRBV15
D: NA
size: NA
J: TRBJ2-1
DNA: TGTGCCACCAGCAGAGATAGGGCCACCCATGAGCAGTTCTTC
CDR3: CATSRDRATHEQFF

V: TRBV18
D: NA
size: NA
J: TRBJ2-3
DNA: TGTGCCAGCTCACCGTCCTTCGGGGCAGGGCCCACAGATACGCAGTATTTT
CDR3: CASSPSFGAGPTDTQYF

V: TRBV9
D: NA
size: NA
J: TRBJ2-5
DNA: TGTGCCAGCGGCTATGGGGGTACGGACGGACAAGAGACCCAGTACTTC
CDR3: CASGYGGTDGQETQYF

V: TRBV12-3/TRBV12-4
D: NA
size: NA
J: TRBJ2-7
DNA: TGTGCCAGCAGTTTAGGTCAGGACTACCGGCACCACGAGCAGTACTTC
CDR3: CASSLGQDYRHHEQYF

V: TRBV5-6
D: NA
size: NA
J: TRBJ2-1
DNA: TGTGCCAGCAGCTTGACTGGATCTCGCAATGAGCAGTTCTTC
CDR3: CASSLTGSRNEQFF

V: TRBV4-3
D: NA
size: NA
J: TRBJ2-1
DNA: TGCGCCAGCAGCCTCACCCCAAACCTTTATGAGCAGTTCTTC
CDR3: CASSLTPNLYEQFF

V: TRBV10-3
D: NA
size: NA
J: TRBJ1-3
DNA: TGTGCCATCAGTGCCAGCCCGGGGTTGGGAAACACCATATATTTT
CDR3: CAISASPGLGNTIYF

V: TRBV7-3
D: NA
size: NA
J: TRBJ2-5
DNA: TGTGCCAGCAGCTTCGGCGGCGGGCTCGAGACCCAGTACTTC
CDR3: CASSFGGGLETQYF

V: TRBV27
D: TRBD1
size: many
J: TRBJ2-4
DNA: TGTGCCAGCAGTATTCTCGGGACAGGAGGAGCCAAAAACATTCAGTACTTC
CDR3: CASSILGTGGAKNIQYF

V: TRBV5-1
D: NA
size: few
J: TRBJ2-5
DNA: TGCGCCAGCAGCTCGGGGGAAAGCCAAGAGACCCAGTACTTC
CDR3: CASSSGESQETQYF

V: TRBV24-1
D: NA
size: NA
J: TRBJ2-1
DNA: TGTGCCACCAGTGATTTGAGTGAGCAGTTCTTC
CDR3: CATSDLSEQFF

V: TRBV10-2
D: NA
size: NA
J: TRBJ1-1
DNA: TGCGCCAGCAGTGAGGCGTTTATGAACACTGAAGCTTTCTTT
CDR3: CASSEAFMNTEAFF

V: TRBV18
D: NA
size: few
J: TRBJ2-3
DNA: TGTGCCAGCTCACCACCAGGGGTGGCAGATACGCAGTATTTT
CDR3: CASSPPGVADTQYF

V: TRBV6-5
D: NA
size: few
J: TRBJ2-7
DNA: TGTGCCAGCAGTTACCCGGGACGGCTCTACGAGCAGTACTTC
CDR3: CASSYPGRLYEQYF

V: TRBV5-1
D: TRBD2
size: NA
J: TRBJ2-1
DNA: TGCGCCAGCAGTTCTCAAGGACGGCTAGCGGGACAAGGGAGCTCCTACAATGAGCAGTTCTTC
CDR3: CASSSQGRLAGQGSSYNEQFF

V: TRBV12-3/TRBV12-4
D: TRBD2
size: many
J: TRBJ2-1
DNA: TGTGCCAGCAGTACGGGAGGGTACAATGAGCAGTTCTTC
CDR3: CASSTGGYNEQFF

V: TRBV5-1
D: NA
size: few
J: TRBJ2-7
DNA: TGCGCCAGCAGGCGAGGGGAAGGCGACGAGCAGTACTTC
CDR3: CASRRGEGDEQYF

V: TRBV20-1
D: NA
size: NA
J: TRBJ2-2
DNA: TGCAGTGCTAGAGAACTAGCTGCCGGGGAGCTGTTTTTT
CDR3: CSARELAAGELFF

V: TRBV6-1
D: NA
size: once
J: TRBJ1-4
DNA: TGTGCCTCCAGGGGACGCCGGGACCTTGGGATATTT
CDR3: CASRGRRDLGIF

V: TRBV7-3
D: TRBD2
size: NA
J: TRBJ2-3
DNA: TGTGCCAGCAGCAGAATAGCGGGGGAGGCAGATACGCAGTATTTT
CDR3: CASSRIAGEADTQYF

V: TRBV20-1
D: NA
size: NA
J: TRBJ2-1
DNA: TGCAGTGCTAGGAGGCCACCCGGCTACAATGAGCAGTTCTTC
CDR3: CSARRPPGYNEQFF

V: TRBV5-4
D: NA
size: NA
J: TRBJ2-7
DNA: TGTGCCAGCAGCGCATCCGGGACACACAGCTCCTACGAGCAGTACTTC
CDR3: CASSASGTHSSYEQYF

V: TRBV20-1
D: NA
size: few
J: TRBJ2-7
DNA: TGCAGTGCAACCGGGACGGATACCTACGAGCAGTACTTC
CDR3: CSATGTDTYEQYF

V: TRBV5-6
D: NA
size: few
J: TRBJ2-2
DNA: TGTGCCAGCAGCTTGGGGGCAGGATCTACCGGGGAGCTGTTTTTT
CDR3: CASSLGAGSTGELFF

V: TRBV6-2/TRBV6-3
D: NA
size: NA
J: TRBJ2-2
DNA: TGTGCCAGCAGTTACAGGAACTCGGGAGTAGACGGGGAGCTGTTTTTT
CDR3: CASSYRNSGVDGELFF

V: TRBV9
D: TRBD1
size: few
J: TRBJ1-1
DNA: TGTGCCAGCAGCCCACCGGACAGGTTCGGCCGTGAAGCTTTCTTT
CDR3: CASSPPDRFGREAFF

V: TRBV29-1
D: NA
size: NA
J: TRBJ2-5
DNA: TGCAGCGTTGATAGGGCAGTGGGGGAGACCCAGTACTTC
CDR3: CSVDRAVGETQYF

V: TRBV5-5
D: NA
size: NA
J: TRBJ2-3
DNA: TGTGCCAGCAGCCCGGACGCCGCTAGCACAGATACGCAGTATTTT
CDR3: CASSPDAASTDTQYF

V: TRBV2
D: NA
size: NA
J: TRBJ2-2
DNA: TGTGCCAGCAGTAGTCTAGTGGACACCGGGGAGCTGTTTTTT
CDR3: CASSSLVDTGELFF

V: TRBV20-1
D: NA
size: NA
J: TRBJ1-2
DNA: TGCAGTGGGGGTACCCTTAACTATGGCTACACCTTC
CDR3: CSGGTLNYGYTF

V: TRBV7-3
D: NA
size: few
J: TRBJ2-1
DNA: TGTGCCAGCAGCCCGAACCCCATTTTGAATGAGCAGTTCTTC
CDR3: CASSPNPILNEQFF

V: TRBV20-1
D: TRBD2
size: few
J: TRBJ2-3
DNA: TGCAGTCCAAGGACTAGACTAGCGGGGGGAGATACGCAGTATTTT
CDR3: CSPRTRLAGGDTQYF

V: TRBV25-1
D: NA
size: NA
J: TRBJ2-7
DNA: TGTGCCAGCATCGGTGGAGCGGGCTACTACGAGCAGTACTTC
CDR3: CASIGGAGYYEQYF

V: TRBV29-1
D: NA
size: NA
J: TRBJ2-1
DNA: TGCAGCGTTCACGATCGTCCAGGGACCTACAATGAGCAGTTCTTC
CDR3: CSVHDRPGTYNEQFF

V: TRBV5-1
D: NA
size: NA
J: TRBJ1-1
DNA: TGCGCCAGCACGGGTGGCAGGAACACTGAAGCTTTCTTT
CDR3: CASTGGRNTEAFF

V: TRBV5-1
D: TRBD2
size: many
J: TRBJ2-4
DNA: TGCGCCAGCAGCTCAAGTAGCGGGGGTAACATTCAGTACTTC
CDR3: CASSSSSGGNIQYF

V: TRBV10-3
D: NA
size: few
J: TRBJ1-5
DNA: TGTGCCATCAGGGGAACAGGGTACAGTCAGCCCCAGCATTTT
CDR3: CAIRGTGYSQPQHF

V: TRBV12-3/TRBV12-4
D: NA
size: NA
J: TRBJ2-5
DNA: TGTGCCAGCGGATTCACCGGACTCCAAGAGACCCAGTACTTC
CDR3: CASGFTGLQETQYF

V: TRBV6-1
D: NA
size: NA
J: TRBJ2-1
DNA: TGTGCCAGCAAAGTGAATGAGCAGTTCTTC
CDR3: CASKVNEQFF

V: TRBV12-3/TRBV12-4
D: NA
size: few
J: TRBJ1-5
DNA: TGTGCCAGCAGTTTATTCGGGGGTCAGCCCCAGCATTTT
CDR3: CASSLFGGQPQHF

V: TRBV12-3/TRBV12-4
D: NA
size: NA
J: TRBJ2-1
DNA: TGTGCCAGCAGTTTAGCGGGAGGGGGGGCCGTGAATGAGCAGTTCTTC
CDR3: CASSLAGGGAVNEQFF

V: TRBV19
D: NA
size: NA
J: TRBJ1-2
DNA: TGTGCCAGTAGTATAGGTGTGCAGGATCGGCATGGCTACACCTTC
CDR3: CASSIGVQDRHGYTF